Following are 16 T cell receptor beta chains from one sample sequenced in a study of blood T cell repertoires in COVID-19. Clones were sequenced by immunoSEQ multiplex PCR, and TCRdb holds only the in-frame ones, with some missing. The sample consists of about 300,000 clones, about 91% of them appearing once. Sequenced sample: peripheral blood. These receptors came from a woman in her 30s who had recovered from COVID-19.

This clone was seen once. The chain uses TRBV2 and TRBJ2-5; no firm D call. Trimming took 1 base from V and 6 from J, leaving 6 bases between them. Germline CDR1 and CDR2: SNHLY and FYNNEI. The CDR3 is 12 residues long. The CDR3 loop is CASSEDSQTQYF. The CDR3 DNA reads as TGTGCCAGCAGTGAAGACAGCCAGACCCAGTACTTC.

A few counts support this clone. The chain recombines TRBV10-3 with TRBJ2-3, with D possibly matching TRBD2 (5 bases). Germline V gene data show CDR1 as ENHRY and CDR2 as SYGVKD. Trimming stripped 10 bases from V and 4 bases from J, with 9 bases between. The CDR3 loop spans 11 amino acids. The CDR3 protein is CATQRSDTQYF. CDR3 bases: TGTGCCACCCAGCGGTCAGATACGCAGTATTTT.

The chain is built from TRBV9 and TRBJ1-2; TRBD1 matches 8 bases. Germline CDR1 and CDR2: SGDLS and YYNGEE. V gave up 0 bases and J gave up 0 bases; unmatched junction bases: 7. The CDR3 loop spans 17 amino acids. CDR3 in DNA: TGTGCCAGCAGCGTAGGCCGGACAGGGAAAGCTAACTATGGCTACACCTTC. This sequence encodes CASSVGRTGKANYGYTF.

The chain recombines TRBV10-3 with TRBJ1-3; D not certain. Germline CDR1 is ENHRY and CDR2 is SYGVKD. This CDR3 has 15 amino acids. V dropped 3 bases and J dropped 4 bases, with 13 bases sitting between them. CDR3 sequence: CAISEGPGGGNTIYF. CDR3 in DNA: TGTGCCATCAGTGAAGGTCCGGGTGGAGGAAACACCATATATTTT.

This rearrangement joins TRBV5-8 to TRBJ2-3; 7 bases map to TRBD2. Unmatched junction bases numbered 5, after V lost 2 bases and J lost 5 bases. The CDR3 covers 14 residues. Germline lookup yields CDR1 SGHTS and CDR2 YDEGEE. CDR3 sequence (DNA): TGTGCCAGCAGCTTCAGCGGGGTCCAAGATACGCAGTATTTT. This gives the protein CASSFSGVQDTQYF.

V and J are TRBV19 and TRBJ1-1; no clear D. The CDR3 length is 14 residues. The V gene's germline CDR1 is LNHDA and CDR2 SQIVND (reference sequence). Trimming took off 5 bases at V and 1 base at J, with 11 bases between the two ends. CDR3 coding DNA: TGTGCCAGTAGTTACGGTGCAGGGAACACTGAAGCTTTCTTT. Amino acids: CASSYGAGNTEAFF.

This clone was counted a single time. The chain combines TRBV24-1 with TRBJ2-3, with D possibly matching TRBD1 (5 bases). This CDR3 is 15 amino acids long. CDR1 KGHDR and CDR2 SFDVKD come from the germline V gene. The V and J ends lost 2 bases and 0 bases respectively, with 8 bases between them. The CDR3 reads CATSDSRASTDTQYF. As DNA, the CDR3 is TGTGCCACCAGTGATTCCAGGGCCAGCACAGATACGCAGTATTTT.

V usage is TRBV7-2 and J usage is TRBJ1-5; 9 nucleotides align to TRBD1. Germline V gene lookup returns CDR1 SGHTA and CDR2 FQGNSA. Trimming at V came to 5 bases and at J to 6 bases, leaving 11 bases not matched to a gene. This CDR3 is 16 amino acids long. CDR3 in amino acids: CASSPMTGGVGQPQHF. In DNA, the CDR3 is TGTGCCAGCAGCCCCATGACAGGGGGGGTTGGTCAGCCCCAGCATTTT. Looking up the rest from reference TRBV7-2 and TRBJ1-5 gives the full variable domain: GAGVSQSPSNKVTEKGKDVELRCDPISGHTALYWYRQSLGQGLEFLIYFQGNSAPDKSGLPSDRFSAERTGGSVSTLTIQRTQQEDSAVYLCASSPMTGGVGQPQHFGDGTRLSIL.

Here the CDR3 DNA reads TGTGCCAGTAGTTGGGCTCCTGGTGAGCAGTTCTTC. The encoded protein is CASSWAPGEQFF. The chain carries TRBV19 and TRBJ2-1, with unresolved D. V was trimmed by 5 bases and J by 9 bases, leaving 11 bases between them. Germline CDR1 is LNHDA and CDR2 is SQIVND (reference sequence). The CDR3 has 12 residues. The whole variable domain, filled in from reference TRBV19 and TRBJ2-1, reads DGGITQSPKYLFRKEGQNVTLSCEQNLNHDAMYWYRQDPGQGLRLIYYSQIVNDFQKGDIAEGYSVSREKKESFPLTVTSAQKNPTAFYLCASSWAPGEQFFGPGTRLTVL.

This clone was seen a single time. CDR3 protein: CASTPSVGGRTYNEQFF. In nucleotides, the CDR3 is TGTGCCAGCACCCCCAGTGTAGGGGGAAGAACCTACAATGAGCAGTTCTTC. This chain uses TRBV7-6 with TRBJ2-1; D may be TRBD1 (6 bases). The CDR3 sequence is 17 residues long. Between the trimmed V and J ends, which lost 7 bases and 2 bases, there was a span of 21 bases. Germline CDR1 is SGHVS and CDR2 is FNYEAQ.

J is TRBJ2-5 and V is TRBV30; 15 bases map to TRBD2. Unmatched junction bases numbered 6, after V lost 1 base and J lost 3 bases. This CDR3 has 17 amino acids. In germline, CDR1 is GTSNPN, CDR2 SVGIG (reference sequence). CDR3 sequence reads: CAWSAGLAGGMKETQYF. The CDR3 nucleotides are TGTGCCTGGAGTGCGGGACTAGCGGGGGGTATGAAAGAGACCCAGTACTTC.

The V gene is TRBV11-2, the J gene TRBJ1-1; the D gene is possibly TRBD1 (5 bases). Trimming took off 4 bases at V and 2 bases at J, with 14 bases between the two ends. This CDR3 has 15 amino acids. The germline V gene has CDR1 SGHAT and CDR2 FQNNGV. CDR3 region: CASSYLQGDNTEAFF. The CDR3 coding sequence is TGTGCCAGCAGCTACCTCCAGGGTGATAACACTGAAGCTTTCTTT.

CDR3 sequence reads: CASSPSAGATGELFF. The CDR3, as DNA: TGTGCCAGCAGCCCCTCCGCGGGGGCCACCGGGGAGCTGTTTTTT. The J gene is TRBJ2-2, the V gene TRBV9, with D perhaps matching TRBD2 (7 bases). Per germline, CDR1 SGDLS and CDR2 YYNGEE. The CDR3 runs to 15 residues. With 4 bases removed from V and 4 bases from J, the gap between germline ends came to 14 bases.

V usage is TRBV5-1 and J usage is TRBJ1-2; 10 bases fit TRBD1. The CDR3 totals 15 residues. The germline V gene has CDR1 SGHRS and CDR2 YFSETQ. Trimming removed 7 bases from V and 5 bases from J; junction bases left unmatched: 11. The CDR3 loop reads CASAPGQGFWYGYTF. The CDR3 DNA is TGCGCCAGCGCACCGGGACAGGGGTTTTGGTATGGCTACACCTTC.

In DNA, the CDR3 is TGTGCCAGCATACTCAGCTGGACAGGGAGGCTAGCCAAAAACATTCAGTACTTC. Translated: CASILSWTGRLAKNIQYF. The chain recombines TRBV2 with TRBJ2-4, with 8 bases aligning to TRBD1. The trim removed 7 bases at V and 0 bases at J, leaving 14 bases unmatched. Germline CDR1 reads SNHLY; CDR2 reads FYNNEI. This CDR3 comprises 18 residues.

The V call is TRBV15, the J call TRBJ2-2, with D possibly TRBD2 on 7 matching bases. Per the germline V gene, CDR1 is LNHNV and CDR2 is YYDKDF (reference sequence). There are 15 residues in the CDR3. The V end lost 8 bases, the J end lost 4 bases, and 17 bases lay between the germline ends. The CDR3 nucleotides read TGTGCCACCCAGCAGCCGGGGGGCACCACCGGGGAGCTGTTTTTT. Protein sequence: CATQQPGGTTGELFF.